This T cell receptor (beta chain) came from a study of molecular identifiers for immune sequencing clone quantification. Via MiXCR, TCRdb re-called the PCR reads, giving one row per CDR3 protein. Of about 510,000 distinct CDR3 sequences detected, under 30% appear once; the ten largest clones hold under 0.85%. A few counts support this clonotype. Per germline, CDR1 SGHAT and CDR2 FQNNGV. Trimming stripped 2 bases from V and 2 bases from J, with 12 bases between. This CDR3 region has 15 residues. J is TRBJ2-5 and V is TRBV11-2; D gene ambiguous. Input material: naive CD8+ T cells from blood, with Jurkat cell RNA spiked in. Subset given: FACS-sorted CD8+CD4-CCR7+CD45RA+ naive T cells. This TCR was sampled from a human donor in good health. Some libraries in this study had Jurkat cell RNA spiked in. Here the CDR3 reads CASSLPLAIQETQYF. The CDR3 DNA follows: TGTGCCAGCAGCTTACCCCTGGCGATACAAGAGACCCAGTACTTC.